Listed here are 8 T cell receptor beta chains from one sample, sequenced in a study of T cell responses to AZD1222 COVID-19 vaccine. Clones were read by immunoSEQ multiplex PCR, and TCRdb kept only the in-frame ones, dropping some. The table records around 58,000 clones, 89% of them present only once. The sample was peripheral blood, taken 28 days after the second AZD1222 dose. The receptors come from an adult who received the AZD1222 COVID-19 vaccine.

This chain uses TRBV19 with TRBJ1-1; TRBD1 matches at 7 bases. Trimming took 1 base from V and 5 from J; bases not matched to a gene: 7. This CDR3 is built from 15 residues. Per germline, CDR1 LNHDA and CDR2 SQIVND (reference sequence). CDR3 DNA: TGTGCCAGTAGTATAGTGGCAGGGGGTAAGACTGAAGCTTTCTTT. Translated: CASSIVAGGKTEAFF.

The CDR3 spells CASSVVLGPYNEQFF. In nucleotides, the CDR3 is TGTGCCAGCAGCGTAGTACTGGGCCCCTACAATGAGCAGTTCTTC. This chain uses TRBV9 with TRBJ2-1; D unresolved. The CDR3 extends over 15 amino acids. V was clipped by 0 bases and J by 2 bases, with 9 bases between them. CDR1 and CDR2 (germline): SGDLS, YYNGEE.

The V call is TRBV5-1, the J call TRBJ1-1, with 7 bases matching TRBD1. CDR1 SGHRS and CDR2 YFSETQ come from the germline V gene. The CDR3 runs 15 residues. Trimming at V came to 4 bases and at J to 2 bases, leaving 8 bases not matched to a gene. The CDR3 sequence: CASSLRTGDNTEAFF. For the CDR3, the DNA is TGCGCCAGCAGCCTCAGGACAGGTGACAACACTGAAGCTTTCTTT.

The count of this clone is one. This chain uses TRBV18 with TRBJ1-6; D perhaps matches TRBD1 (5 bases). The length of the CDR3 is 15 residues. Germline lookup yields CDR1 KGHSH and CDR2 LQKENI. Deletions cut 3 bases from V and 3 bases from J, with 9 bases between. CDR3 residues: CASSPNGHYNSPLHF. The CDR3 region has the DNA TGTGCCAGCTCACCTAACGGACACTATAATTCACCCCTCCACTTT.

V and J are TRBV5-6 and TRBJ1-6; 7 positions agree with TRBD1. The CDR3 has 17 residues. Germline trimming cut 9 bases from V and 0 bases from J; bases unmatched to any gene: 12. Germline CDR1 SGHDT, CDR2 YYEEEE. The CDR3 DNA reads TGTGCCACCCTCCGACAGGGAAGAAGCTCCTATAATTCACCCCTCCACTTT. As protein: CATLRQGRSSYNSPLHF.

The chain employs TRBV5-4 and TRBJ1-2; a possible D gene is TRBD1 (5 bases). V lost 0 bases and J lost 6, with 12 bases in between. The CDR3 runs to 14 residues. Germline assignment: CDR1 SGHNT and CDR2 YYREEE (reference sequence). CDR3 loop: CASSLEGRTDGYTF. CDR3 in DNA: TGTGCCAGCAGCTTGGAGGGGCGGACTGATGGCTACACCTTC.

This rearrangement joins TRBV7-2 to TRBJ1-1, with D hard to call. Germline V gene data show CDR1 as SGHTA and CDR2 as FQGNSA. This CDR3 contains 13 residues. V dropped 5 bases and J dropped 3 bases, with 10 bases sitting between them. CDR3 residues: CASSGSLYTEAFF. DNA for the CDR3: TGTGCCAGCAGCGGTAGTCTTTACACTGAAGCTTTCTTT.

This clone was recorded only once. The rearrangement links TRBV11-2 to TRBJ2-1, with D maybe TRBD2 (5 bases). V lost 1 base, J lost 9 bases, and 16 bases lay in between. The CDR3 extends over 15 amino acids. Looked up from germline, CDR1 is SGHAT and CDR2 is FQNNGV. CDR3 bases: TGTGCCAGCAGCTTAGTGACCCCACCGAGGGTTGAGCAGTTCTTC. Protein: CASSLVTPPRVEQFF.